This T cell receptor (beta chain) is from a study of T cell responses to AZD1222 COVID-19 vaccine. Data came from immunoSEQ multiplex PCR; TCRdb stores just in-frame clones and leaves some out. The sample lists 120,000 to 150,000 clones; roughly nine tenths were seen once. With respect to this clone: Antigen: not known.

Study-wide findings and caveats: At baseline, just a handful of AZD1222 recipients tested seropositive. Donors were largely white British and mainly female; clonal diversity was possibly underestimated.

Germline V gene data show CDR1 as MNHEY and CDR2 as SVGEGT. This CDR3 has 14 residues. V was trimmed by 5 bases and J by 3 bases, leaving 10 bases between them. The sequences come from peripheral blood, collected 28 days after the second AZD1222 dose. This receptor was identified in an adult who received the AZD1222 COVID-19 vaccine. This chain uses TRBV6-2 or TRBV6-3 with TRBJ2-2; possibly TRBD2 for D (6 bases). The DNA of the CDR3 is TGTGCCAGCAGTGGCGGGACCCACACCGGGGAGCTGTTTTTT. Its translation is CASSGGTHTGELFF.